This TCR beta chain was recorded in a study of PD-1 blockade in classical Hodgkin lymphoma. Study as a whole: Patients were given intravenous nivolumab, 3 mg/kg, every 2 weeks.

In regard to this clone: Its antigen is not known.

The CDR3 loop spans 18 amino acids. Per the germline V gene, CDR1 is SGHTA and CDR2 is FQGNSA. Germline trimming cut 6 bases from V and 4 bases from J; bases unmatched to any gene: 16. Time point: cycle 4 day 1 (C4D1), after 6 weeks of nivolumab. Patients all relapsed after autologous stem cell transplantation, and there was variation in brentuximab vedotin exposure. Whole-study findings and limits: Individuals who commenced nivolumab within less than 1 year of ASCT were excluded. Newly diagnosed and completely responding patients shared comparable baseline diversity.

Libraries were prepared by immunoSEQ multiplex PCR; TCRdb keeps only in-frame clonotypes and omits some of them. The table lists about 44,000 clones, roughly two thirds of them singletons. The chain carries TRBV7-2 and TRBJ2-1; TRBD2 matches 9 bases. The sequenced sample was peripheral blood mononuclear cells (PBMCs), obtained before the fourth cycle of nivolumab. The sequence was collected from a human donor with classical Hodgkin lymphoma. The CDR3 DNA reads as TGTGCCAGCAGACCACCGGGCCTAGCGGGGAGGACGTACAATGAGCAGTTCTTC. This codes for CASRPPGLAGRTYNEQFF.